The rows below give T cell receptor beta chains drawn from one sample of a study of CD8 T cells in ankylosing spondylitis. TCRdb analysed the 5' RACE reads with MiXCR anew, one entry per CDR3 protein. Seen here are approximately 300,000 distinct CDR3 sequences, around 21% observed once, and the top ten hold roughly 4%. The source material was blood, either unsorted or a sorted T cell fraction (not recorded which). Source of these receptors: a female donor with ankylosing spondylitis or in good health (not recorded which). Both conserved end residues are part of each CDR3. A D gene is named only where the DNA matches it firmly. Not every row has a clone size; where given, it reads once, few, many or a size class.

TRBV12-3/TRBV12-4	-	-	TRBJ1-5	CACSNPRGGIPLTNQPQHF	TGTGCCTGCAGTAACCCCCGCGGCGGCATCCCATTAACGAATCAGCCCCAGCATTTT
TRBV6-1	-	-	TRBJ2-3	CASSLTTAVGDTQYF	TGTGCCAGCAGTCTTACGACAGCGGTGGGAGATACGCAGTATTTT
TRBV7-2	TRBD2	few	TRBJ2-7	CASSLRGAGGPYEQYF	TGTGCCAGCAGCTTACGGGGGGCGGGAGGGCCCTACGAGCAGTACTTC
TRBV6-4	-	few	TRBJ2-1	CASSDLPRAYNEQFF	TGTGCCAGCAGTGACCTACCACGCGCCTACAATGAGCAGTTCTTC
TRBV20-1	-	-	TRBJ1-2	CSAPTPWYYGYTF	TGCAGTGCTCCTACCCCATGGTACTATGGCTACACCTTC
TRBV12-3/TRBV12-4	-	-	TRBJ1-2	CASSFPLGGMDGYTF	TGTGCCAGCAGTTTCCCTTTAGGGGGGATGGATGGCTACACCTTC
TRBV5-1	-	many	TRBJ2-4	CASSPSGAENIQYF	TGCGCCAGCAGCCCGTCGGGGGCTGAAAACATTCAGTACTTC
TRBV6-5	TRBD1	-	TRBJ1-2	CASSYRGQGYYGYTF	TGTGCCAGCAGTTACCGGGGACAGGGATACTATGGCTACACCTTC
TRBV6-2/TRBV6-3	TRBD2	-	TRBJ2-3	CASSPTSVTDTQYF	TGTGCCAGCAGTCCGACTAGCGTAACAGATACGCAGTATTTT
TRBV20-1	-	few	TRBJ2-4	CSASRPGAKNIQYF	TGCAGTGCTAGTCGCCCGGGTGCCAAAAACATTCAGTACTTC
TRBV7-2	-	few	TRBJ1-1	CASSSIPGYTEAFF	TGTGCCAGCAGCTCGATTCCGGGGTACACTGAAGCTTTCTTT
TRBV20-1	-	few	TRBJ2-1	CSARDFRGYEQFF	TGCAGTGCTAGAGATTTTCGGGGGTATGAGCAGTTCTTC
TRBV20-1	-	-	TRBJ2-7	CSALGGISSNEQYF	TGCAGTGCCCTAGGGGGGATATCGTCCAACGAGCAGTACTTC
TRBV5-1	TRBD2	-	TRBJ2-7	CASSPSLAGVGYEQYF	TGCGCCAGCAGTCCCTCCCTAGCGGGAGTTGGGTACGAGCAGTACTTC
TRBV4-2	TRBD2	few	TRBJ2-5	CASSQDVGGRAEETQYF	TGTGCCAGCAGCCAAGATGTGGGCGGGAGGGCCGAAGAGACCCAGTACTTC
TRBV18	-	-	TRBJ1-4	CASSEGIREKLFF	TGTGCCAGCTCAGAGGGGATTCGGGAAAAACTGTTTTTT
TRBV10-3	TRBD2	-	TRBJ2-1	CAIGTSEPSSYNEQFF	TGTGCCATTGGGACTAGCGAACCGAGCTCCTACAATGAGCAGTTCTTC
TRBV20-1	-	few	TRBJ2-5	CSAPRAATQYF	TGCAGTGCCCCCCGGGCGGCGACCCAGTACTTC
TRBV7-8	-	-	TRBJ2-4	CASSSHTSALAKNIQYF	TGTGCCAGCAGCTCCCACACATCGGCCCTAGCCAAAAACATTCAGTACTTC
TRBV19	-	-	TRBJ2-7	CASSIRLDYEQYF	TGTGCCAGTAGTATCCGACTAGACTACGAGCAGTACTTC
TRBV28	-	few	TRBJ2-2	CASRIGTLYTGELFF	TGTGCCAGCAGGATCGGGACTCTATACACCGGGGAGCTGTTTTTT
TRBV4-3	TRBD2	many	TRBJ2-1	CASSQFPWRERSYNEQFF	TGCGCCAGCAGCCAATTCCCCTGGCGGGAGCGGTCCTACAATGAGCAGTTCTTC
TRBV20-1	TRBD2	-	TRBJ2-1	CSGTRTSGSDNEQFF	TGCAGTGGCACTCGGACTAGCGGGAGCGACAATGAGCAGTTCTTC
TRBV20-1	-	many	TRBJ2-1	CSAIPRGTAYNEQFF	TGCAGTGCTATCCCGCGCGGGACAGCGTACAATGAGCAGTTCTTC
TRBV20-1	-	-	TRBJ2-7	CSARWGFSYEQYF	TGCAGTGCTAGGTGGGGGTTCTCCTACGAGCAGTACTTC
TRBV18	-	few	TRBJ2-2	CASSPLSRNTGELFF	TGTGCCAGCTCACCCTTGAGTCGGAACACCGGGGAGCTGTTTTTT
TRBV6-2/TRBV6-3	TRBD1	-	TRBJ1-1	CASRIRGRITEAFF	TGTGCCAGCAGGATCAGGGGGCGCATCACTGAAGCTTTCTTT